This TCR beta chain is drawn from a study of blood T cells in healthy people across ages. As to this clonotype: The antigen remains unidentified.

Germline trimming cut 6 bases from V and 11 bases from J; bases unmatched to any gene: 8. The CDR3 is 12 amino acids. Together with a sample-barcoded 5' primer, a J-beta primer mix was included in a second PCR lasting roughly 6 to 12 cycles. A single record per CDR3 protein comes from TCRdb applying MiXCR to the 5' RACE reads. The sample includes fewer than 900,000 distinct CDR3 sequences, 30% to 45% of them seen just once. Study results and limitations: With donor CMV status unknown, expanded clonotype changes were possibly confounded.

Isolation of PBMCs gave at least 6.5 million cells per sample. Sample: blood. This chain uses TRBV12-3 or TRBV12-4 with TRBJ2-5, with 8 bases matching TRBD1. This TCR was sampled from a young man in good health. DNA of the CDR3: TGTGCCAGCAGCTTCACGACAGGGGTGCAGTACTTC. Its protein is CASSFTTGVQYF.